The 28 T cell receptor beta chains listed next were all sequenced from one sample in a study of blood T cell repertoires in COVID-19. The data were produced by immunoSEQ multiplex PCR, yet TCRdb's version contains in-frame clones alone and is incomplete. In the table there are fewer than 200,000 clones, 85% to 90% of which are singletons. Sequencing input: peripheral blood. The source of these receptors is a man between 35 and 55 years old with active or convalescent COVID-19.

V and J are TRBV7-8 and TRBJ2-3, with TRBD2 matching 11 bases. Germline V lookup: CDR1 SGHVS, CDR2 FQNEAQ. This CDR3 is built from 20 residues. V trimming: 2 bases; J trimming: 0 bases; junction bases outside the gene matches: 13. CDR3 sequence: CASSLLLAGGQVSSTDTQYF. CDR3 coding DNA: TGTGCCAGCAGCTTACTCCTAGCGGGAGGTCAGGTATCTAGCACAGATACGCAGTATTTT.

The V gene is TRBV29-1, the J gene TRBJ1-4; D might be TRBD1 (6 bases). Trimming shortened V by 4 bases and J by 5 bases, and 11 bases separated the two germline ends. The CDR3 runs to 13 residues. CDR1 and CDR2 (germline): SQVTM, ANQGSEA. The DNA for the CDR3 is TGCAGCGTTGTTTCAGGGGCGAATGAAAAACTGTTTTTT. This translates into CSVVSGANEKLFF.

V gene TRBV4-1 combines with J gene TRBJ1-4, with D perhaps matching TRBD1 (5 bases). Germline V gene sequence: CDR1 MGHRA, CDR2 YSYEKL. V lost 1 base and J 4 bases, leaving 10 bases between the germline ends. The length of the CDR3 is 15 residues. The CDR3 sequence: CASSQAGQGNEKLFF. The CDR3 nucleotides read TGCGCCAGCAGCCAAGCGGGCCAGGGTAATGAAAAACTGTTTTTT.

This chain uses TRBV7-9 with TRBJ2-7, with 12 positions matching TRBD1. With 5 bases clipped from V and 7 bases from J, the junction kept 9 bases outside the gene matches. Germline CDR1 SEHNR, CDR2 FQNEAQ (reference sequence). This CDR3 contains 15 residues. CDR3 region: CASSTTGTGGEEQYF. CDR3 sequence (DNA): TGTGCCAGCAGCACCACCGGGACAGGGGGCGAAGAGCAGTACTTC. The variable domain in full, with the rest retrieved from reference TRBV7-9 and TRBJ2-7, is DTGVSQNPRHKITKRGQNVTFRCDPISEHNRLYWYRQTLGQGPEFLTYFQNEAQLEKSRLLSDRFSAERPKGSFSTLEIQRTEQGDSAMYLCASSTTGTGGEEQYFGPGTRLTVT.

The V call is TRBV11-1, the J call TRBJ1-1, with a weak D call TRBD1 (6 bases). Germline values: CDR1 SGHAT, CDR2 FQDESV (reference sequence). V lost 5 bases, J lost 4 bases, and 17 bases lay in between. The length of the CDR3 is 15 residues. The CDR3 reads CASSRSGGAGTEAFF. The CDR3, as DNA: TGTGCCAGCAGCCGCTCCGGGGGGGCCGGCACTGAAGCTTTCTTT.

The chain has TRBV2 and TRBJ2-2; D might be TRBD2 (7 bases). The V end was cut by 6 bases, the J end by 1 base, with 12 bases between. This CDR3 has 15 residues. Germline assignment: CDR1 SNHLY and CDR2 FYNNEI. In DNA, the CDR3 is TGTGCCAGCAGCGGGAGGACAGTGAACACCGGGGAGCTGTTTTTT. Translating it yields CASSGRTVNTGELFF.

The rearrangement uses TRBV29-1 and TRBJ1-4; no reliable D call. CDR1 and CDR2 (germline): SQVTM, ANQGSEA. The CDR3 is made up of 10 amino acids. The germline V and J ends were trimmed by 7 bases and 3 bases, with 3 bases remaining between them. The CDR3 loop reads CSASNEKLFF. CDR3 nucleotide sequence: TGCAGCGCCTCTAATGAAAAACTGTTTTTT.

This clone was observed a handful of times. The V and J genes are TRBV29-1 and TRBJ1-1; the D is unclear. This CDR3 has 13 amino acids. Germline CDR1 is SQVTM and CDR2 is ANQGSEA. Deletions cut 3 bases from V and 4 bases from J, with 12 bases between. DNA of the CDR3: TGCAGCGTTGAGTATTGGTTCGGCACTGAAGCTTTCTTT. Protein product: CSVEYWFGTEAFF.

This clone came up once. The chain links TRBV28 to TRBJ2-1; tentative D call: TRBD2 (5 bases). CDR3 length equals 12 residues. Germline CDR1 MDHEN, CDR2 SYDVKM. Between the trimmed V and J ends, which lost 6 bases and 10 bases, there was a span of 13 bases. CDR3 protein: CASSPSRREQFF. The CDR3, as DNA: TGTGCCAGCAGCCCCAGTCGGAGGGAGCAGTTCTTC.

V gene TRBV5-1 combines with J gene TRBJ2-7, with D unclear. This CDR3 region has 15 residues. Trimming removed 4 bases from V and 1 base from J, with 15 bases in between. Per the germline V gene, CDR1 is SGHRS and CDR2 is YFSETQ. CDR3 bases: TGCGCCAGCAGCGCCAAGGCGGTGAAATCCTACGAGCAGTACTTC. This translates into CASSAKAVKSYEQYF.

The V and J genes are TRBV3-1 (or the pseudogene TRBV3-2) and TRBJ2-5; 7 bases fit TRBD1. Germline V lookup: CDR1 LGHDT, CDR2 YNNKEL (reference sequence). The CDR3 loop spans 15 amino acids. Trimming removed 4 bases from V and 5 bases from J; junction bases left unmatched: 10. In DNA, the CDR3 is TGTGCCAGCAGCCTCCGGCCCAGGGGGACGGAGACCCAGTACTTC. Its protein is CASSLRPRGTETQYF.

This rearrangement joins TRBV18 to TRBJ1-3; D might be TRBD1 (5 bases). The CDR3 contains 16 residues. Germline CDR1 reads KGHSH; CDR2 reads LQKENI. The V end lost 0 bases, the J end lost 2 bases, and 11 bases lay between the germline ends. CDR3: CASSPPVGGTGNTIYF. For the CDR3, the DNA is TGTGCCAGCTCACCACCGGTTGGGGGGACTGGAAACACCATATATTTT.

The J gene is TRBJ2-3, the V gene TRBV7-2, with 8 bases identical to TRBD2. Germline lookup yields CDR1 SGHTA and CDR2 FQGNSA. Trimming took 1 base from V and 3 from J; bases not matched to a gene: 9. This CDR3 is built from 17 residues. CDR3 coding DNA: TGTGCCAGCAGCTTAGTAGCCGGGGGGGTAGGGACAGATACGCAGTATTTT. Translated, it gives CASSLVAGGVGTDTQYF.

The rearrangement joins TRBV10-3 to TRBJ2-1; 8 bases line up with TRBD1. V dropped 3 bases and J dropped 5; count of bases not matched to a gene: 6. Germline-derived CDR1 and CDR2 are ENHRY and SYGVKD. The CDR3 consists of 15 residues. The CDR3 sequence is CAISDPGQANNEQFF. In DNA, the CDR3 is TGTGCCATCAGTGACCCGGGACAGGCGAACAATGAGCAGTTCTTC.

The CDR3 DNA reads TGTGCCAGCAGTCCCCTCGGCGGGGAGACCTACAATGAGCAGTTCTTC. This encodes CASSPLGGETYNEQFF. J is TRBJ2-1 and V is TRBV27; D is possibly TRBD2 (6 bases). CDR3 length: 16 amino acids. V was pared by 5 bases and J by 2 bases, with 16 bases between. CDR1 and CDR2 (germline): MNHEY, SMNVEV (reference sequence).

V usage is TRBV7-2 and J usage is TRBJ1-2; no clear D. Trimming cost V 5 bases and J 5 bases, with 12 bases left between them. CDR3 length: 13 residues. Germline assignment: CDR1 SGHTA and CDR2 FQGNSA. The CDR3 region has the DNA TGTGCCAGCAGCAAAGACGGAGTTTATGGCTACACCTTC. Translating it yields CASSKDGVYGYTF.

CDR3 in DNA: TGCAGCGTTGACTATTTAAGCACAGATACGCAGTATTTT. This sequence encodes CSVDYLSTDTQYF. The chain is built from TRBV29-1 and TRBJ2-3; no clear D. V was cut by 3 bases and J by 0 bases, with 7 bases left in between. Germline loops: CDR1 SQVTM, CDR2 ANQGSEA. This CDR3 has 13 residues.

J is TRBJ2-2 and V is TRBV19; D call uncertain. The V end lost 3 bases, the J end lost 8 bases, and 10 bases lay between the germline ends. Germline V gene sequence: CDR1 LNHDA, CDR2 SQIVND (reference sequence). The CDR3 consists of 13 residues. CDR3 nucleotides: TGTGCCAGTAGTATTGCCAGAAATGGGGAGCTGTTTTTT. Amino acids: CASSIARNGELFF.

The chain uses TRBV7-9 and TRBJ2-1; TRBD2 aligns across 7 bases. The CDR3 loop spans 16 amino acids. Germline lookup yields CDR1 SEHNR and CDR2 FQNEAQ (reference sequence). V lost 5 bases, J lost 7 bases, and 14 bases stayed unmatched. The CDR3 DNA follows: TGTGCCAGCAGCCCTCCGGGTGGGCGGGAGCTAAATGAGCAGTTCTTC. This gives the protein CASSPPGGRELNEQFF.

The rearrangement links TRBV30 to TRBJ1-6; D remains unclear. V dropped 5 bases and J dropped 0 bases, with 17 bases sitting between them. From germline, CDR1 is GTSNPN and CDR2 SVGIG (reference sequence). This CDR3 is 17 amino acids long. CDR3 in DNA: TGTGCCTGGGGGAGGAGTCGCTCGAGCTCCTATAATTCACCCCTCCACTTT. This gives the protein CAWGRSRSSSYNSPLHF.

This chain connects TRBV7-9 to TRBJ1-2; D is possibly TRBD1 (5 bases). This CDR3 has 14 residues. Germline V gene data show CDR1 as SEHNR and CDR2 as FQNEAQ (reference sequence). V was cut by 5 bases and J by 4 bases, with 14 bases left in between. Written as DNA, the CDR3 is TGTGCCAGCAGCGTCGACAGCCTAACCTATGGCTACACCTTC. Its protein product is CASSVDSLTYGYTF.

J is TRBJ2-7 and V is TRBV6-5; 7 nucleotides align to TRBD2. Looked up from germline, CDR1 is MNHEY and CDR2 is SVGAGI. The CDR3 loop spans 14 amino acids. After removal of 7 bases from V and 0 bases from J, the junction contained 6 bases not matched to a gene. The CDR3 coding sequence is TGTGCCAGCACACCCGGCGGGAGCTCCTACGAGCAGTACTTC. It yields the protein CASTPGGSSYEQYF.

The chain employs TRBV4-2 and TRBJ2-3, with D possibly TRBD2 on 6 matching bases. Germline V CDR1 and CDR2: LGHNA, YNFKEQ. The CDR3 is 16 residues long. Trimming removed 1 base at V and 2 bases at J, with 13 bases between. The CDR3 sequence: CASSQGGTRTTDTQYF. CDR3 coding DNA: TGTGCCAGCAGCCAAGGTGGGACTCGTACCACAGATACGCAGTATTTT.

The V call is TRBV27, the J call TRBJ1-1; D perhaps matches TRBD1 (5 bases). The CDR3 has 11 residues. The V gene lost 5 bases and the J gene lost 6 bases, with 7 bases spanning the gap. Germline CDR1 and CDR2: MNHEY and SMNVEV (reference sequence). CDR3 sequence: CASSRGSEAFF. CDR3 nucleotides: TGTGCCAGCAGTAGGGGATCTGAAGCTTTCTTT.

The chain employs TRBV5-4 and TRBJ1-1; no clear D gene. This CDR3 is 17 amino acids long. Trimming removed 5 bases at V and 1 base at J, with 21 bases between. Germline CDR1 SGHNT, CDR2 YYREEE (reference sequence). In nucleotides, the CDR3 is TGTGCCAGCAGTCCACTCGGGGTCTTCTTGTGGAACACTGAAGCTTTCTTT. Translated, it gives CASSPLGVFLWNTEAFF.

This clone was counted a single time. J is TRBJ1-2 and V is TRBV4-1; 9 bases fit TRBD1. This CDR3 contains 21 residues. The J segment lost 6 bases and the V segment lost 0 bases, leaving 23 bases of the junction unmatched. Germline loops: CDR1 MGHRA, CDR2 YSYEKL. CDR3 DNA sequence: TGCGCCAGCAGCCAAGATGCCACCTCGAGCAGTGGCGGGACAGGGTCCCATGGCTACACCTTC. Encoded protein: CASSQDATSSSGGTGSHGYTF.

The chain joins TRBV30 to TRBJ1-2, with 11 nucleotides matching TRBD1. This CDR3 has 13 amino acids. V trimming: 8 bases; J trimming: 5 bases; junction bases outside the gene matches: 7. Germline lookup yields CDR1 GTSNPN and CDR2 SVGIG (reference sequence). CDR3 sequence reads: CATGQGASYGYTF. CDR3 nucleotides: TGTGCCACCGGACAGGGGGCTTCATATGGCTACACCTTC. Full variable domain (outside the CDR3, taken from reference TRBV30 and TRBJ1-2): SQTIHQWPATLVQPVGSPLSLECTVEGTSNPNLYWYRQAAGRGLQLLFYSVGIGQISSEVPQNLSASRPQDRQFILSSKKLLLSDSGFYLCATGQGASYGYTFGSGTRLTVV.

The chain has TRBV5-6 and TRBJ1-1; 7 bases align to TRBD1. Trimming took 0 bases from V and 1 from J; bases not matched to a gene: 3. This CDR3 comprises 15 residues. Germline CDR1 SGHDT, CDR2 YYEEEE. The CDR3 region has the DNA TGTGCCAGCAGCTTGGGGACAGGAAAGAACACTGAAGCTTTCTTT. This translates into CASSLGTGKNTEAFF.